Presented here are 23 T cell receptor beta chains from one specimen sequenced in a study of PD-1 blockade in classical Hodgkin lymphoma. The assay was immunoSEQ multiplex PCR, and TCRdb's table has in-frame clones only and misses some. The data hold about 7,000 clones, with just under 85% observed a single time. Autologous stem cell transplantation was followed by relapse in every patient, and brentuximab vedotin exposure varied. Sequenced here: peripheral blood mononuclear cells (PBMCs), sampled at baseline. These receptors were obtained from a human donor with classical Hodgkin lymphoma.

V gene TRBV19 combines with J gene TRBJ2-2; D is unresolved. Germline V gene data show CDR1 as LNHDA and CDR2 as SQIVND (reference sequence). V gave up 3 bases and J gave up 7 bases, with 3 bases separating them. The CDR3 is 11 amino acids. CDR3 residues: CASSIYGELFF. DNA for the CDR3: TGTGCCAGTAGTATCTACGGGGAGCTGTTTTTT.

The chain employs TRBV18 and TRBJ2-7, with 9 bases that match TRBD1. The V segment lost 4 bases and the J segment 3 bases; nucleotides outside the gene matches: 7. The CDR3 loop spans 15 amino acids. Germline V gene lookup returns CDR1 KGHSH and CDR2 LQKENI. For the CDR3, the DNA is TGTGCCAGCTCACGGGACAGGGTAGAAGGCTACGAGCAGTACTTC. It translates to CASSRDRVEGYEQYF.

This chain connects TRBV7-9 to TRBJ2-7; D might be TRBD2 (6 bases). The CDR3 consists of 15 residues. The germline V gene encodes CDR1 SEHNR and CDR2 FQNEAQ (reference sequence). V was trimmed by 5 bases and J by 3 bases, leaving 17 bases between them. The CDR3: CASSPTGGRNYEQYF. CDR3 nucleotides: TGTGCCAGCAGCCCTACCGGTGGGAGGAACTACGAGCAGTACTTC. Based on the CDR3 plus reference TRBV7-9 and TRBJ2-7, the full variable domain is DTGVSQNPRHKITKRGQNVTFRCDPISEHNRLYWYRQTLGQGPEFLTYFQNEAQLEKSRLLSDRFSAERPKGSFSTLEIQRTEQGDSAMYLCASSPTGGRNYEQYFGPGTRLTVT.

The V and J genes are TRBV27 and TRBJ2-1; 13 bases align to TRBD2. J lost 9 bases, V lost 4 bases, and 3 bases had no gene match. The length of the CDR3 is 14 residues. Germline-derived CDR1 and CDR2 are MNHEY and SMNVEV (reference sequence). The CDR3, as DNA: TGTGCCAGCAGTTGGACTAGCGGGAGTAGTGAGCAGTTCTTC. It specifies CASSWTSGSSEQFF.

The chain recombines TRBV6-5 with TRBJ2-2; TRBD1 is a possible D gene (6 bases). Germline values: CDR1 MNHEY, CDR2 SVGAGI. The CDR3 sequence is 15 residues long. Trimming removed 7 bases from V and 5 bases from J, with 17 bases in between. CDR3 DNA: TGTGCCAGCACCATGGACAGACCCACTACCGGGGAGCTGTTTTTT. Protein sequence: CASTMDRPTTGELFF.

The rearrangement joins TRBV5-4 to TRBJ1-4, with D unresolved. Trimming left V 6 bases short and J 3 bases short, with 9 bases between. The CDR3 covers 13 residues. Germline loops: CDR1 SGHNT, CDR2 YYREEE (reference sequence). The CDR3 reads CASKSRSNEKLFF. In DNA, the CDR3 is TGTGCCAGCAAGTCCCGTTCTAATGAAAAACTGTTTTTT.

The CDR3, as DNA: TGTGCCAGCAGCAGCAGTGGACTAGCGGGGGGTGAGCAGTTCTTC. This encodes CASSSSGLAGGEQFF. The V and J genes are TRBV7-9 and TRBJ2-1, with TRBD2 identical over 14 bases. CDR1 is SEHNR, CDR2 FQNEAQ, per germline (reference sequence). CDR3 length equals 15 residues. The J segment lost 9 bases and the V segment lost 5 bases, leaving 6 bases of the junction unmatched.

V and J are TRBV2 and TRBJ2-3, with TRBD1 as a possible D gene (5 bases). This CDR3 spans 12 amino acids. CDR1 SNHLY and CDR2 FYNNEI come from the germline V gene. Trimming shortened V by 4 bases and J by 6 bases, and 8 bases separated the two germline ends. CDR3 DNA: TGTGCCAGCAGTGTGGGGCATGATACGCAGTATTTT. Translating gives CASSVGHDTQYF.

The rearrangement joins TRBV7-2 to TRBJ1-5; tentative D call: TRBD1 (6 bases). Trimming pared 5 bases from V and 0 bases from J, leaving 8 bases between. The CDR3 runs to 14 residues. Germline CDR1 is SGHTA and CDR2 is FQGNSA. The CDR3 region is CASSGGGSNQPQHF. As DNA, the CDR3 is TGTGCCAGCAGCGGAGGGGGTAGCAATCAGCCCCAGCATTTT.

J is TRBJ1-1 and V is TRBV7-2; D unclear. The CDR3 is 13 amino acids. The germline V and J ends were trimmed by 6 bases and 3 bases, with 11 bases remaining between them. Germline loops: CDR1 SGHTA, CDR2 FQGNSA. CDR3: CASRRPGDTEAFF. The CDR3 DNA reads as TGTGCCAGCAGACGCCCCGGAGACACTGAAGCTTTCTTT.

This clone has only a few counts. V is TRBV10-1 and J is TRBJ1-1; 8 bases line up with TRBD1. After removal of 6 bases from V and 3 bases from J, the junction contained 6 bases not matched to a gene. CDR1 and CDR2 from the germline V gene are WNHNN and SYGVQD (reference sequence). The CDR3 extends over 14 amino acids. Written as DNA, the CDR3 is TGCGCCAGCAGACCGGGACAGGCGGACACTGAAGCTTTCTTT. Its translation is CASRPGQADTEAFF.

The CDR3 nucleotides are TGTGCCAGCAGCTCCACGGGACTGCAAGAGACCCAGTACTTC. Its translation is CASSSTGLQETQYF. V gene TRBV11-2 combines with J gene TRBJ2-5, with D perhaps matching TRBD2 (6 bases). V was clipped by 4 bases and J by 2 bases, with 11 bases between them. CDR1 SGHAT and CDR2 FQNNGV come from the germline V gene. CDR3 length equals 14 residues.

The chain employs TRBV5-4 and TRBJ2-1; 13 bases align to TRBD2. The CDR3 contains 15 residues. Germline V gene data show CDR1 as SGHNT and CDR2 as YYREEE (reference sequence). Unmatched junction bases numbered 6, after V lost 4 bases and J lost 8 bases. This CDR3 reads CASSQTSGRRYEQFF. DNA for the CDR3: TGTGCCAGCAGCCAGACTAGCGGGAGGAGGTATGAGCAGTTCTTC.

This clone was observed a single time. J is TRBJ2-7 and V is TRBV7-2, with a weak D call TRBD1 (5 bases). Trimming shortened V by 7 bases and J by 6 bases, and 16 bases separated the two germline ends. This CDR3 comprises 13 residues. Germline V lookup: CDR1 SGHTA, CDR2 FQGNSA. The CDR3 loop is CASKQGPTTEQYF. The CDR3 DNA follows: TGTGCCAGCAAGCAGGGTCCGACGACCGAGCAGTACTTC.

The rearrangement uses TRBV7-8 and TRBJ2-1; D ambiguous. V lost 2 bases, J lost 1 base, and 12 bases lay in between. The CDR3 totals 16 residues. Germline CDR1 and CDR2: SGHVS and FQNEAQ. The CDR3: CASSLMGIWSYNEQFF. The CDR3 nucleotides read TGTGCCAGCAGCTTAATGGGAATATGGTCCTACAATGAGCAGTTCTTC.

The chain carries TRBV18 and TRBJ2-3; D might be TRBD1 (5 bases). CDR3 length equals 16 residues. Germline V CDR1 and CDR2: KGHSH, LQKENI. Trimming shortened V by 6 bases and J by 2 bases, and 18 bases separated the two germline ends. The CDR3 DNA reads as TGTGCCAGCTCCCACAGGTCCGTCAAGGTCACAGATACGCAGTATTTT. Its protein is CASSHRSVKVTDTQYF.

The V gene is TRBV7-9, the J gene TRBJ2-1, with 8 bases matching TRBD1. J lost 9 bases, V lost 4 bases, and 11 bases had no gene match. This CDR3 comprises 15 residues. Germline V gives CDR1 SEHNR, CDR2 FQNEAQ (reference sequence). CDR3: CASSSAGGLGAEQFF. As DNA, the CDR3 is TGTGCCAGCAGCTCCGCAGGGGGCCTGGGCGCTGAGCAGTTCTTC.

The chain employs TRBV19 and TRBJ2-1, with TRBD2 as a possible D gene (5 bases). The CDR3 is 11 amino acids. V was shortened by 4 bases and J by 7 bases, with 5 bases between the two germline ends. The germline gives CDR1 LNHDA, CDR2 SQIVND (reference sequence). As DNA, the CDR3 is TGTGCCAGTAGTAGGACTAATGAGCAGTTCTTC. Translating it yields CASSRTNEQFF.

This chain uses TRBV28 with TRBJ2-1; 8 bases match TRBD2. The germline CDR1 and CDR2 sequences are MDHEN and SYDVKM. The CDR3 has 17 residues. J gave up 7 bases and V 7 bases, and 18 bases lay outside the gene matches. The chain's CDR3 is CASIFGGASGSRNEQFF. The CDR3 DNA follows: TGTGCCAGCATATTTGGGGGCGCGAGCGGGAGTAGGAATGAGCAGTTCTTC.

This clone counts as medium-sized (0.01 to 0.1%). The chain couples TRBV28 to TRBJ2-3; TRBD2 matches at 7 bases. Per germline, CDR1 MDHEN and CDR2 SYDVKM. The length of the CDR3 is 19 residues. J was trimmed by 2 bases and V by 3 bases; bases with no gene match: 17. The CDR3 nucleotides are TGTGCCAGCAGTTTGACCCTACTCACTAGCGTCGCCTCCACAGATACGCAGTATTTT. Encoded protein: CASSLTLLTSVASTDTQYF.

The genes are TRBV18 and TRBJ2-3; D is perhaps TRBD1 (6 bases). V lost 3 bases to trimming and J lost 5 bases, with 21 bases between them. This CDR3 has 17 residues. Germline values: CDR1 KGHSH, CDR2 LQKENI. For the CDR3, the DNA is TGTGCCAGCTCACCCCCGGGACAAGGGCTGGGGGAAGATACGCAGTATTTT. It translates to CASSPPGQGLGEDTQYF.

In its sample, this clone was seen a few times. This rearrangement joins TRBV7-9 to TRBJ1-2; TRBD1 matches at 7 bases. This CDR3 comprises 13 residues. CDR1 and CDR2 (germline): SEHNR, FQNEAQ (reference sequence). Trimming at V came to 1 base and at J to 8 bases, leaving 4 bases not matched to a gene. CDR3 in amino acids: CASSLVTGKGYTF. For the CDR3, the DNA is TGTGCCAGCAGCTTAGTGACAGGGAAGGGCTACACCTTC.

The chain is built from TRBV7-9 and TRBJ2-5; 9 nucleotides align to TRBD1. The CDR3 contains 14 residues. The V segment lost 3 bases and the J segment 2 bases; nucleotides outside the gene matches: 1. Germline lookup yields CDR1 SEHNR and CDR2 FQNEAQ (reference sequence). The CDR3: CASSFGTGQETQYF. The CDR3 DNA follows: TGTGCCAGCAGCTTTGGGACAGGGCAAGAGACCCAGTACTTC.